Below are 8 T cell receptor beta chains sequenced from a single sample in a study of blood T cells in healthy people across ages. The use of a sample-barcoded 5' primer and a J-beta primer mix characterized a second PCR of roughly 6 to 11 cycles. TCRdb independently ran MiXCR on the 5' RACE reads; one entry per CDR3 protein. This sample has about 780,000 distinct CDR3 sequences, with around 50% found just once. Sample: blood. The receptors come from a man older than 75 in good health.

V usage is TRBV2 and J usage is TRBJ1-2; D unresolved. The CDR3 totals 15 residues. V was pared by 0 bases and J by 7 bases, with 15 bases between. Germline V CDR1 and CDR2: SNHLY, FYNNEI. The CDR3 sequence: CASSEAEGGFLGYTF. In nucleotides, the CDR3 is TGTGCCAGCAGTGAAGCGGAGGGAGGGTTTCTTGGCTACACCTTC.

This clonotype was counted between two and nine times. The chain uses TRBV7-2 and TRBJ2-1; 10 bases align to TRBD2. The CDR3 is 16 amino acids. Trimming at V came to 1 base and at J to 4 bases, leaving 4 bases not matched to a gene. Germline V gives CDR1 SGHTA, CDR2 FQGNSA. The CDR3 region is CASSLDSGRGYNEQFF. The CDR3 coding sequence is TGTGCCAGCAGCTTAGACAGCGGGAGGGGATACAATGAGCAGTTCTTC.

This clonotype was seen a few times. The chain has TRBV7-2 and TRBJ2-5; D possibly uses TRBD1 or TRBD2 (6 bases each). With 0 bases removed from V and 1 base from J, the gap between germline ends came to 9 bases. The CDR3 totals 15 residues. Looked up from germline, CDR1 is SGHTA and CDR2 is FQGNSA. The CDR3 bases are TGTGCCAGCAGCTTAGCGGGGGGCTTCCAAGAGACCCAGTACTTC. Protein: CASSLAGGFQETQYF. The variable domain in full, completed from reference TRBV7-2 and TRBJ2-5, reads GAGVSQSPSNKVTEKGKDVELRCDPISGHTALYWYRQSLGQGLEFLIYFQGNSAPDKSGLPSDRFSAERTGGSVSTLTIQRTQQEDSAVYLCASSLAGGFQETQYFGPGTRLLVL.

This clonotype appeared a few times. This rearrangement joins TRBV4-1 to TRBJ2-1; 7 bases fit TRBD2. The V segment lost 2 bases and the J segment 8 bases; nucleotides outside the gene matches: 6. CDR3 length equals 14 residues. Looked up from germline, CDR1 is MGHRA and CDR2 is YSYEKL. The chain's CDR3 is CASSQLAGDHEQFF. The CDR3 nucleotides read TGCGCCAGCAGCCAATTGGCGGGAGACCATGAGCAGTTCTTC.

Only one count was recorded for this clonotype. The chain links TRBV6-5 to TRBJ2-3; 8 nucleotides agree with TRBD1. The CDR3 covers 15 residues. The J segment lost 4 bases and the V segment lost 5 bases, leaving 8 bases of the junction unmatched. Germline V gene lookup returns CDR1 MNHEY and CDR2 SVGAGI. This CDR3 is CASSHGQGEADTQYF. DNA of the CDR3: TGTGCCAGCAGTCATGGACAGGGTGAGGCAGATACGCAGTATTTT.

Details on this clonotype: Being one base from a much bigger clone, this may be a read error. The chain combines TRBV14 with TRBJ2-1; 7 nucleotides agree with TRBD2. The DNA end favors TRBJ2-7, so the J call may be wrong. This CDR3 comprises 21 residues. CDR1 and CDR2 from the germline V gene are SGHDN and FVKESK. The CDR3 DNA reads as TGTGCCAGCAGCCAAGATTGGGGGGTCAGAGCGGGACGGAGCTCCTACAATGAGCAGTACTTC. This gives the protein CASSQDWGVRAGRSSYNEQYF.

The chain uses TRBV4-1 and TRBJ2-7; maybe TRBD2 (5 bases). CDR3 length equals 14 residues. Germline CDR1 and CDR2: MGHRA and YSYEKL. Trimming left V 1 base short and J 4 bases short, with 11 bases between. For the CDR3, the DNA is TGCGCCAGCAGCCAAGTTTATCCGGGGTACGAGCAGTACTTC. This encodes CASSQVYPGYEQYF.

This chain joins TRBV27 and TRBJ2-7; TRBD2 aligns across 8 bases. Germline V CDR1 and CDR2: MNHEY, SMNVEV (reference sequence). J was trimmed by 7 bases and V by 6 bases; bases with no gene match: 8. The CDR3 spans 13 residues. CDR3 in amino acids: CASSRIAGFEQYF. CDR3 in DNA: TGTGCCAGCAGCCGTATAGCGGGGTTTGAGCAGTACTTC.